This entry is about one TCR beta chain. Its antigen is unidentified. The data derive from a study of cytomegalovirus exposure and HLA in healthy donors. Study-level points and caveats: HLA allele associations emerged for about 18,000 TCR beta sequences in a later analysis, at 0.05 false discovery rate.

CDR1 and CDR2 (germline): SGDLS, YYNGEE. CDR3 size: 13 residues. V was clipped by 0 bases and J by 4 bases, with 8 bases between them. 13 Jbeta primers and 60 Vbeta primers were used for the PCR. The repertoire was sequenced with immunoSEQ multiplex PCR; TCRdb's copy has only in-frame clones and lacks some. The table lists about 200,000 clones, 70% to 80% of them singletons. The receptor's source is a man between 35 and 55 years old in good health and CMV-seronegative. The gene calls are TRBV9 and TRBJ2-7; the D gene is possibly TRBD2 (5 bases). The source material was PBMCs. CDR3 nucleotides: TGTGCCAGCAGCGTAGCGCCGGGGTACGAGCAGTACTTC. Protein: CASSVAPGYEQYF.